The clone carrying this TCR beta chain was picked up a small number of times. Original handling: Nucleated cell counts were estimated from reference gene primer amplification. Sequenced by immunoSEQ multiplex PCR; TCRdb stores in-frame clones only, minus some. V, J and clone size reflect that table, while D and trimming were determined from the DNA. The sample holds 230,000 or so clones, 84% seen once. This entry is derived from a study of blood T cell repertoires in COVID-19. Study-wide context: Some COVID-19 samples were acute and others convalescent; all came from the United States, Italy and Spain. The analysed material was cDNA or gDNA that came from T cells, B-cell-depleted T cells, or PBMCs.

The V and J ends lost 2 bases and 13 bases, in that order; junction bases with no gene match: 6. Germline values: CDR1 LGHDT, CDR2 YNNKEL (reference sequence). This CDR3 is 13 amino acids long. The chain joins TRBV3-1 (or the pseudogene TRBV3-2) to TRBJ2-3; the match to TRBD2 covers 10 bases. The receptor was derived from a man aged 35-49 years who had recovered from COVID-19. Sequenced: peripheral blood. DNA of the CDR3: TGTGCCAGCAGCCAACTAGCGGGAGAGGTAAAGTATTTT. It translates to CASSQLAGEVKYF.